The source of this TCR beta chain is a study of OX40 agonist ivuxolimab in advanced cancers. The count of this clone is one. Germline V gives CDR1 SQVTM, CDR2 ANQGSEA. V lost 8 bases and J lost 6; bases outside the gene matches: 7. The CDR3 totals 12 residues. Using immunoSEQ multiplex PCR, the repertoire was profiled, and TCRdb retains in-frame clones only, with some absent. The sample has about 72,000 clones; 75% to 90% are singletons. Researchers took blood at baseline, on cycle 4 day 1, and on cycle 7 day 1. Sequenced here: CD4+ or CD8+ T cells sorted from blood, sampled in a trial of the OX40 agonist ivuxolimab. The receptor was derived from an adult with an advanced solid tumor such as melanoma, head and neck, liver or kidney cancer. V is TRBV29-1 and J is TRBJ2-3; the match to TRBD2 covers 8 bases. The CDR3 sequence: CSTSGLPDTQYF. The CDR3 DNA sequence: TGCAGCACTAGCGGCCTACCGGATACGCAGTATTTT.